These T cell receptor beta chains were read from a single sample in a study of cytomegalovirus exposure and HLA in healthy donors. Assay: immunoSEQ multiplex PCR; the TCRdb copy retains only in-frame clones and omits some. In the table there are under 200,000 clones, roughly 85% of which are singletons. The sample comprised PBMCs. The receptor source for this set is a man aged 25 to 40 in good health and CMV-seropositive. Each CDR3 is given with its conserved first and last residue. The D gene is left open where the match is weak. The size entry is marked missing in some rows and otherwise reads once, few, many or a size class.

CDR3: CASSERGLAGAGEQFF
DNA: TGTGCCAGCAGTGAAAGGGGACTAGCGGGAGCCGGTGAGCAGTTCTTC
size: -
D: TRBD2
length: 16
V: TRBV2
J: TRBJ2-1

CDR3: CASSLWAGDHEQFF
DNA: TGTGCTAGCAGCTTATGGGCAGGGGATCATGAGCAGTTCTTC
size: -
D: -
length: 14
V: TRBV7-7
J: TRBJ2-1

CDR3: CASSSSGTSLSTDTQYF
DNA: TGTGCCAGCAGCTCCTCCGGGACTTCTCTTAGCACAGATACGCAGTATTTT
size: -
D: -
length: 17
V: TRBV7-6
J: TRBJ2-3

CDR3: CASSGRDRGPLNYGYTF
DNA: TGCGCCAGCAGCGGCCGGGACAGGGGGCCGCTTAACTATGGCTACACCTTC
size: -
D: TRBD1
length: 17
V: TRBV4-3
J: TRBJ1-2

CDR3: CASSQDNAWPQHF
DNA: TGCGCCAGCAGCCAAGATAATGCGTGGCCCCAGCATTTT
size: -
D: -
length: 13
V: TRBV4-3
J: TRBJ1-5

CDR3: CASSLRGGGGNEQFF
DNA: TGTGCCAGCAGCTTAAGGGGGGGTGGGGGCAATGAGCAGTTCTTC
size: -
D: TRBD2
length: 15
V: TRBV7-3
J: TRBJ2-1

CDR3: CASSLGDTEAFF
DNA: TGTGCCAGCAGCTTAGGAGACACTGAAGCTTTCTTT
size: -
D: -
length: 12
V: TRBV11-2
J: TRBJ1-1

CDR3: CASSLVQGLNTGELFF
DNA: TGTGCCAGCAGCTTAGTACAGGGCCTAAACACCGGGGAGCTGTTTTTT
size: once
D: -
length: 16
V: TRBV7-2
J: TRBJ2-2

CDR3: CASSQDLGGSYNSPLHF
DNA: TGCGCCAGCAGCCAAGATCTCGGGGGGTCCTATAATTCACCCCTCCACTTT
size: -
D: -
length: 17
V: TRBV4-3
J: TRBJ1-6

CDR3: CASSYQASGTLDEQFF
DNA: TGTGCCAGCAGTTACCAGGCTAGCGGGACCCTCGATGAGCAGTTCTTC
size: once
D: TRBD2
length: 16
V: TRBV6-5
J: TRBJ2-1

CDR3: CASNNGGASNYGYTF
DNA: TGCGCCAGCAACAACGGGGGGGCTTCTAACTATGGCTACACCTTC
size: -
D: -
length: 15
V: TRBV5-1
J: TRBJ1-2

CDR3: CASSSLQGAYYTGELFF
DNA: TGTGCCAGCAGCTCCTTACAGGGGGCCTACTACACCGGGGAGCTGTTTTTT
size: -
D: TRBD1
length: 17
V: TRBV5-5
J: TRBJ2-2

CDR3: CASSWSGTYEQYF
DNA: TGTGCCAGCAGCTGGAGCGGGACTTACGAGCAGTACTTC
size: -
D: TRBD2
length: 13
V: TRBV5-6
J: TRBJ2-7

CDR3: CASSLAGGEETQYF
DNA: TGTGCCAGCAGCTTAGCAGGGGGCGAAGAGACCCAGTACTTC
size: -
D: TRBD1
length: 14
V: TRBV7-2
J: TRBJ2-5

CDR3: CASSSRGLEGTEAFF
DNA: TGCGCCAGCAGCTCCAGGGGGCTGGAGGGCACTGAAGCTTTCTTT
size: -
D: TRBD1
length: 15
V: TRBV5-1
J: TRBJ1-1

CDR3: CASSKSGTGGYEQYF
DNA: TGTGCCAGTAGTAAATCCGGGACAGGGGGCTACGAGCAGTACTTC
size: -
D: TRBD1
length: 15
V: TRBV19
J: TRBJ2-7

CDR3: CASRTQGASTEAFF
DNA: TGTGCCAGCAGGACACAGGGGGCGAGCACTGAAGCTTTCTTT
size: -
D: TRBD1
length: 14
V: TRBV6-5
J: TRBJ1-1

CDR3: CASSFKPSHMNGYTF
DNA: TGTGCCAGCAGCTTCAAACCTTCCCACATGAATGGCTACACCTTC
size: -
D: -
length: 15
V: TRBV11-3
J: TRBJ1-2

CDR3: CASSQEDYTGDNSPLHF
DNA: TGCGCCAGCAGCCAAGAAGACTATACAGGGGATAATTCACCCCTCCACTTT
size: -
D: TRBD1
length: 17
V: TRBV4-1
J: TRBJ1-6

CDR3: CASSQDIRGRSDTIYF
DNA: TGTGCCAGCAGCCAAGATATCAGGGGGCGGTCGGACACCATATATTTT
size: -
D: TRBD1
length: 16
V: TRBV4-2
J: TRBJ1-3

CDR3: CASSLQATPYNEQFF
DNA: TGTGCCAGCAGCCTTCAGGCTACTCCCTACAATGAGCAGTTCTTC
size: -
D: -
length: 15
V: TRBV7-3
J: TRBJ2-1

CDR3: CASSSSGTDTQYF
DNA: TGTGCCAGCTCATCTAGCGGCACAGATACGCAGTATTTT
size: -
D: -
length: 13
V: TRBV2
J: TRBJ2-3

CDR3: CASTRVEGTGELFF
DNA: TGTGCCAGCACCAGGGTGGAAGGTACCGGGGAGCTGTTTTTT
size: -
D: -
length: 14
V: TRBV5-4
J: TRBJ2-2

CDR3: CASSLTGGHEKLFF
DNA: TGTGCCAGCAGCCTGACAGGGGGCCATGAAAAACTGTTTTTT
size: -
D: TRBD1
length: 14
V: TRBV11-3
J: TRBJ1-4

CDR3: CASSFREGNTEAFF
DNA: TGTGCCAGCAGCTTCCGGGAGGGGAACACTGAAGCTTTCTTT
size: -
D: -
length: 14
V: TRBV7-2
J: TRBJ1-1

CDR3: CASSASGTGREKLFF
DNA: TGTGCCAGCAGTGCGTCCGGGACAGGGAGGGAAAAACTGTTTTTT
size: -
D: TRBD1
length: 15
V: TRBV27
J: TRBJ1-4

CDR3: CASGPTGTTEAFF
DNA: TGTGCTAGTGGTCCTACAGGGACCACTGAAGCTTTCTTT
size: once
D: -
length: 13
V: TRBV12-5
J: TRBJ1-1

CDR3: CASSKPPADTQYF
DNA: TGTGCCAGTAGTAAGCCTCCCGCAGATACGCAGTATTTT
size: -
D: -
length: 13
V: TRBV19
J: TRBJ2-3

CDR3: CASSESGQPFSYEQYF
DNA: TGCGCCAGCAGTGAGTCCGGACAGCCGTTCTCCTACGAGCAGTACTTC
size: -
D: -
length: 16
V: TRBV10-2
J: TRBJ2-7

CDR3: CASSLGVALSYEQYF
DNA: TGTGCCAGCTCACTGGGAGTGGCCCTCTCCTACGAGCAGTACTTC
size: -
D: -
length: 15
V: TRBV18
J: TRBJ2-7

CDR3: CASSTRLAGIVSYQETQYF
DNA: TGTGCCAGCAGTACCCGACTAGCGGGAATCGTTTCGTACCAAGAGACCCAGTACTTC
size: -
D: TRBD2
length: 19
V: TRBV27
J: TRBJ2-5

CDR3: CASSETRTYNEQFF
DNA: TGTGCCAGCAGTGAGACACGGACCTACAATGAGCAGTTCTTC
size: -
D: -
length: 14
V: TRBV6-1
J: TRBJ2-1

CDR3: CASSRSTSRILTDTQYF
DNA: TGTGCCAGCAGCAGGTCCACCTCAAGAATTCTCACAGATACGCAGTATTTT
size: -
D: -
length: 17
V: TRBV27
J: TRBJ2-3

CDR3: CASSHFTQPGQLAEAFF
DNA: TGCGCCAGCAGCCACTTTACACAACCGGGACAACTGGCTGAAGCTTTCTTT
size: -
D: -
length: 17
V: TRBV5-1
J: TRBJ1-1

CDR3: CASSWGGAEDTEAFF
DNA: TGTGCCAGCAGCTGGGGAGGGGCAGAGGACACTGAAGCTTTCTTT
size: few
D: -
length: 15
V: TRBV5-4
J: TRBJ1-1

CDR3: CASSQGGLSDTQYF
DNA: TGCGCCAGCAGCCAAGGGGGGCTGTCAGATACGCAGTATTTT
size: -
D: -
length: 14
V: TRBV4-1
J: TRBJ2-3

CDR3: CASSFPRDQTYEQYF
DNA: TGTGCCAGCAGTTTTCCCCGGGATCAGACCTACGAGCAGTACTTC
size: -
D: -
length: 15
V: TRBV6-1
J: TRBJ2-7

CDR3: CSVVMEYYGYTF
DNA: TGCAGCGTTGTGATGGAGTACTATGGCTACACCTTC
size: -
D: -
length: 12
V: TRBV29-1
J: TRBJ1-2

CDR3: CASSLRHGEQFF
DNA: TGCGCCAGCAGCTTGAGACATGGCGAGCAGTTCTTC
size: few
D: -
length: 12
V: TRBV5-1
J: TRBJ2-1

CDR3: CASSSYLGSIMDTQYF
DNA: TGTGCCAGCAGCTCCTATCTAGGAAGTATTATGGATACGCAGTATTTT
size: -
D: -
length: 16
V: TRBV11-2
J: TRBJ2-3

CDR3: CASAHISYNEQFF
DNA: TGTGCCAGTGCCCACATCTCCTACAATGAGCAGTTCTTC
size: -
D: -
length: 13
V: TRBV19
J: TRBJ2-1

CDR3: CASSIYGGKNTEAFF
DNA: TGTGCCAGTAGTATATACGGGGGAAAGAACACTGAAGCTTTCTTT
size: -
D: -
length: 15
V: TRBV19
J: TRBJ1-1

CDR3: CASREPGPGYNEQFF
DNA: TGTGCCAGCAGGGAACCGGGTCCCGGGTACAATGAGCAGTTCTTC
size: -
D: -
length: 15
V: TRBV6-6
J: TRBJ2-1

CDR3: CASSMDRLGQPQHF
DNA: TGTGCCAGTAGTATGGACAGGTTGGGGCAGCCCCAGCATTTT
size: -
D: TRBD1
length: 14
V: TRBV19
J: TRBJ1-5

CDR3: CASSQPIAGADSDTQYF
DNA: TGTGCCAGCAGCCAGCCCATAGCGGGAGCGGATTCAGATACGCAGTATTTT
size: few
D: TRBD2
length: 17
V: TRBV4-2
J: TRBJ2-3

CDR3: CASSQVEVVAGGGEQFF
DNA: TGTGCCAGCAGCCAAGTCGAGGTAGTAGCGGGAGGCGGTGAGCAGTTCTTC
size: -
D: TRBD2
length: 17
V: TRBV4-2
J: TRBJ2-1

CDR3: CASSMGQGRLNTEAFF
DNA: TGTGCCAGCAGTATGGGACAGGGGAGACTGAACACTGAAGCTTTCTTT
size: -
D: TRBD1
length: 16
V: TRBV2
J: TRBJ1-1

CDR3: CASSLRGLYGYTF
DNA: TGCGCCAGCAGCCTGAGAGGGCTCTATGGCTACACCTTC
size: -
D: -
length: 13
V: TRBV5-1
J: TRBJ1-2

CDR3: CASSGPRGNTEAFF
DNA: TGTGCCAGCAGCGGACCTCGGGGGAACACTGAAGCTTTCTTT
size: once
D: -
length: 14
V: TRBV5-6
J: TRBJ1-1

CDR3: CSASSGTEYNEQFF
DNA: TGCAGCGCCAGTAGCGGGACAGAGTACAATGAGCAGTTCTTC
size: -
D: -
length: 14
V: TRBV29-1
J: TRBJ2-1

CDR3: CASSPSGDIQYF
DNA: TGCGCCAGCAGCCCATCCGGGGACATTCAGTACTTC
size: -
D: -
length: 12
V: TRBV5-1
J: TRBJ2-4

CDR3: CASSLGAGPFPDEQFF
DNA: TGTGCCAGCAGCTTAGGGGCGGGCCCCTTCCCCGATGAGCAGTTCTTC
size: once
D: -
length: 16
V: TRBV7-6
J: TRBJ2-1

CDR3: CASSLGGTSSKGGTGELFF
DNA: TGTGCCAGCAGCTTAGGCGGGACTAGCTCTAAGGGTGGCACCGGGGAGCTGTTTTTT
size: -
D: TRBD2
length: 19
V: TRBV13
J: TRBJ2-2

CDR3: CASSSKAPRHEQFF
DNA: TGTGCCAGCAGCTCAAAAGCCCCTCGCCATGAGCAGTTCTTC
size: -
D: -
length: 14
V: TRBV11-3
J: TRBJ2-1

CDR3: CASSSHRGLGNEQFF
DNA: TGTGCCAGCAGTTCCCACAGGGGTTTAGGCAATGAGCAGTTCTTC
size: -
D: TRBD1
length: 15
V: TRBV6-6
J: TRBJ2-1

CDR3: CAWSPRGIGDSPLHF
DNA: TGTGCCTGGAGCCCCAGGGGAATAGGGGATTCACCCCTCCACTTT
size: few
D: -
length: 15
V: TRBV30
J: TRBJ1-6

CDR3: CASSFGGTKETQYF
DNA: TGTGCCAGCAGCTTCGGGGGGACAAAAGAGACCCAGTACTTC
size: -
D: -
length: 14
V: TRBV7-2
J: TRBJ2-5

CDR3: CASSFGTPSTDTQYF
DNA: TGTGCCAGCAGCTTCGGGACACCTAGCACAGATACGCAGTATTTT
size: once
D: -
length: 15
V: TRBV7-8
J: TRBJ2-3